Listed below are T cell receptor beta chains from one sample, sequenced in a study of blood T cell repertoires in COVID-19. Produced via immunoSEQ multiplex PCR; TCRdb's table is partial and in-frame only. The sample shows about 190,000 clones, roughly 86% of them seen only once. Material for sequencing was peripheral blood. These receptor sequences come from a woman in her seventies with active or convalescent COVID-19. The CDR3 runs from the conserved cysteine through the conserved F or W. Rows give clone size only sometimes, using once, few, many, or a class for an expanded clone.

V gene	J gene	clone size	CDR3 protein
TRBV7-2	TRBJ2-4	NA	CASSFLGHLAKNIQYF
TRBV4-1	TRBJ1-1	once	CASSRLVAGYTEAFF
TRBV5-4	TRBJ1-5	NA	CASSPGLDQPQHF
TRBV12-3/TRBV12-4	TRBJ2-2	few	CASSFLAAGELFF
TRBV29-1	TRBJ2-7	NA	CSVEGTGGPYEQYF
TRBV30	TRBJ2-3	NA	CAWSVGTGIDTQYF
TRBV11-2	TRBJ1-1	NA	CASSSNRGRNTEAFF
TRBV29-1	TRBJ1-2	NA	CSVEIRVGGYTF
TRBV10-3	TRBJ1-5	NA	CAISRTGGQGGQPQHF
TRBV28	TRBJ1-6	once	CASRSDSPLHF
TRBV18	TRBJ2-7	NA	CASSPPGDYEQYF
TRBV27	TRBJ1-1	NA	CASSLFSIAGGLNTEAFF
TRBV7-2	TRBJ1-2	NA	CASSWRTGGHYGYTF
TRBV2	TRBJ2-2	NA	CASSSGRITGELFF
TRBV5-4	TRBJ2-5	NA	CASSPGTSAQETQYF
TRBV27	TRBJ2-3	NA	CASSFRGGDTQYF
TRBV2	TRBJ2-3	NA	CASSDWLAGDTDTQYF
TRBV4-2	TRBJ2-4	NA	CASSQDDSARPNIQYF
TRBV6-5	TRBJ1-1	few	CASSYAQRNTEAFF
TRBV28	TRBJ1-5	NA	CASSSHIVSVNQPQHF
TRBV4-2	TRBJ2-1	NA	CASSQDLSGSYNEQFF
TRBV19	TRBJ1-1	many	CASSIGTVAAFF
TRBV29-1	TRBJ1-2	NA	CSVEMPSGGYTF
TRBV6-5	TRBJ1-6	NA	CASSYSKQGHSPLHF
TRBV28	TRBJ2-7	NA	CASSLSVIPYEQYF
TRBV11-3	TRBJ2-1	few	CASSPGLVGFNEQFF